These 5 T cell receptor beta chains came from one sample sequenced in a study of blood T cell repertoires in COVID-19. Assay: immunoSEQ multiplex PCR; the TCRdb copy retains only in-frame clones and omits some. The sample carries roughly 190,000 clones, about 80% recorded once. What was sequenced was peripheral blood. All receptors come from a human donor with acute or convalescent COVID-19. The donor label of this sample is uncertain.

The J gene is TRBJ2-7, the V gene TRBV5-6, with D possibly TRBD1 on 7 matching bases. Germline V lookup: CDR1 SGHDT, CDR2 YYEEEE. The V end was cut by 0 bases, the J end by 5 bases, with 12 bases between. The CDR3 is 14 amino acids. Written as DNA, the CDR3 is TGTGCCAGCAGCTTGGGCCAGGGGGGAAACGAGCAGTACTTC. Translation gives CASSLGQGGNEQYF. Variable domain in full (rest from reference TRBV5-6 and TRBJ2-7): DAGVTQSPTHLIKTRGQQVTLRCSPKSGHDTVSWYQQALGQGPQFIFQYYEEEERQRGNFPDRFSGHQFPNYSSELNVNALLLGDSALYLCASSLGQGGNEQYFGPGTRLTVT.

This clone showed up just once. V usage is TRBV7-8 and J usage is TRBJ1-2; weak D call: TRBD1 (6 bases). The CDR3 length is 14 residues. In germline, CDR1 is SGHVS, CDR2 FQNEAQ. V lost 4 bases and J lost 4, with 13 bases in between. CDR3: CASSSGQSFYGYTF. DNA of the CDR3: TGTGCCAGCAGCTCCGGACAGTCCTTCTATGGCTACACCTTC.

The V gene is TRBV25-1, the J gene TRBJ1-4; D remains ambiguous. Trimming shortened V by 3 bases and J by 8 bases, and 16 bases separated the two germline ends. CDR3 size: 15 residues. Germline lookup yields CDR1 MGHDK and CDR2 SYGVNS. The CDR3 loop reads CASSEGVLRTEKLFF. The CDR3 DNA reads TGTGCCAGCAGTGAGGGAGTACTTAGAACGGAAAAACTGTTTTTT.

The gene calls are TRBV27 and TRBJ1-4, with D possibly matching TRBD1 (6 bases). CDR1 and CDR2 (germline): MNHEY, SMNVEV (reference sequence). CDR3 length: 14 residues. The V end was cut by 6 bases, the J end by 5 bases, with 13 bases between. CDR3 nucleotides: TGTGCCAGCAGCCCGGGACAATTCAATGAAAAACTGTTTTTT. Translation: CASSPGQFNEKLFF.

The chain couples TRBV9 to TRBJ2-6; D not resolved. This CDR3 has 15 residues. Germline V gives CDR1 SGDLS, CDR2 YYNGEE. V was shortened by 4 bases and J by 4 bases, with 12 bases between the two germline ends. CDR3 region: CASSFAAPGANVLTF. In DNA, the CDR3 is TGTGCCAGCAGCTTCGCGGCTCCCGGGGCCAACGTCCTGACTTTC.